This T cell receptor beta chain was sequenced in a study of technical replicates of blood from four donors. Here immunoSEQ multiplex PCR was the method, and the copy in TCRdb shows in-frame clones only, minus some. The sample contains about 88,000 clones, over 90% of which appear only once. The CDR3 sequence is 14 residues long. Germline-derived CDR1 and CDR2 are SGHRS and YFSETQ. Trimming shortened V by 2 bases and J by 2 bases, and 11 bases separated the two germline ends. This chain links TRBV5-1 with TRBJ2-7; D may be TRBD1 (6 bases). Sequencing input: T cells isolated from PBMCs. This receptor was identified in a human donor in good health. CDR3 nucleotides: TGCGCCAGCAGCTTTGGGGACAAGGCCTACGAGCAGTACTTC. Translated, it gives CASSFGDKAYEQYF.